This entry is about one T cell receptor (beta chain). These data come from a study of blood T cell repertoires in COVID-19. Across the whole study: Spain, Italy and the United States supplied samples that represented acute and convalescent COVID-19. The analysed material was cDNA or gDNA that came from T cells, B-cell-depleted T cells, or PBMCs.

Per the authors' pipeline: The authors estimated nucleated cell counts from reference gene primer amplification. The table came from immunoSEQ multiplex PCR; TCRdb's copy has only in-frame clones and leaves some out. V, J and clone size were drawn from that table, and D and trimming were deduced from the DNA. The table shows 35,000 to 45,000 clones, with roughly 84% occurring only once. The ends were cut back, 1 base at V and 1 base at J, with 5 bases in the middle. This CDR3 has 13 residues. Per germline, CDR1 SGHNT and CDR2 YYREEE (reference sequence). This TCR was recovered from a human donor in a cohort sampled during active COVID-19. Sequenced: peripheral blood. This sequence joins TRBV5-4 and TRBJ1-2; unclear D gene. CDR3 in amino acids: CASSLWSNYGYTF. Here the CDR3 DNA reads TGTGCCAGCAGCTTGTGGAGTAACTATGGCTACACCTTC.